The 3 T cell receptor beta chains presented below share a single source sample, sequenced in a study of T cells in Graves' hyperthyroidism and ophthalmopathy. TCR beta CDR3 regions were amplified from RNA transcripts. First-round RT-PCR with HTBI primers amplified the TCR CDR3 region. TCRdb re-derived calls from the multiplex PCR reads in MiXCR, one entry per CDR3 protein. The sample has about 570,000 distinct CDR3 sequences; more than 45% are singletons. The sequenced material came from peripheral blood or thyroid tissue (not recorded which). The source of these receptors is an adult woman with Graves' disease, either hyperthyroidism or ophthalmopathy (not recorded which).

This clonotype was recorded once. A read error is possible here, since a much larger clone lies one base away. The chain recombines TRBV11-2 with TRBJ1-5, with D maybe TRBD1 (6 bases). Per germline, CDR1 SGHAT and CDR2 FQNNGV. The length of the CDR3 is 17 residues. V was shortened by 1 base and J by 2 bases, with 15 bases between the two germline ends. The CDR3 protein is CASSLGAGQIGNQPQHF. The CDR3 nucleotides are TGTGCCAGCAGCTTAGGAGCCGGACAGATTGGCAATCAGCCCCAGCATTTT.

The chain is built from TRBV20-1 and TRBJ1-1, with a weak D call TRBD1 (5 bases). CDR3 length: 14 residues. Germline CDR1 is DFQATT and CDR2 is SNEGSKA (reference sequence). V was cut by 2 bases and J by 6 bases, with 16 bases left in between. CDR3 region: CSARTPQGRAEAFF. The CDR3 region has the DNA TGCAGTGCTAGAACCCCGCAGGGTCGGGCTGAAGCTTTCTTT.

There are many counts of this clonotype. The chain joins TRBV5-1 to TRBJ2-2, with 11 nucleotides matching TRBD2. J lost 6 bases, V lost 0 bases, and 4 bases had no gene match. The CDR3 is made up of 16 amino acids. CDR1 SGHRS and CDR2 YFSETQ come from the germline V gene. CDR3 residues: CASSLELAGVAGELFF. For the CDR3, the DNA is TGCGCCAGCAGCTTGGAACTAGCGGGAGTGGCCGGGGAGCTGTTTTTT.